These 25 T cell receptor beta chains came from one sample sequenced in a study of blood T cell repertoires in COVID-19. The assay was immunoSEQ multiplex PCR, and TCRdb's table has in-frame clones only and misses some. This sample yields 200,000 to 250,000 clones, of which 80% to 90% are seen a single time; approximately 3.7% belongs to the top ten. The material sequenced was PBMCs or T cells enriched from blood (not recorded which). These receptors were collected from a woman aged 25-40 years who had been exposed to COVID-19.

The rearrangement joins TRBV28 to TRBJ2-1; 11 bases align to TRBD2. The CDR3 has 14 amino acids. With V trimmed by 7 bases and J by 10 bases, 9 bases remained unmatched. Germline lookup yields CDR1 MDHEN and CDR2 SYDVKM. CDR3 in amino acids: CASTKVAGGFEQFF. The CDR3 DNA follows: TGTGCCAGCACTAAGGTAGCGGGAGGGTTCGAGCAGTTCTTC.

The chain recombines TRBV2 with TRBJ2-1; weak D call: TRBD1 (5 bases). Germline-derived CDR1 and CDR2 are SNHLY and FYNNEI. Trimming stripped 8 bases from V and 3 bases from J, with 11 bases between. This CDR3 is built from 13 residues. As DNA, the CDR3 is TGTGCCAGCGGGGCTCTGCGCTACAATGAGCAGTTCTTC. This sequence encodes CASGALRYNEQFF.

Comments on this clone: The sample holds other DNA sequences that translate to the same CDR3. This chain joins TRBV6-1 and TRBJ1-5; possible D gene TRBD1, 5 bases. The V and J ends lost 0 bases and 2 bases respectively, with 8 bases between them. Germline values: CDR1 MNHNS, CDR2 SASEGT. The length of the CDR3 is 15 residues. CDR3 in amino acids: CASSEARGGNQPQHF. Here the CDR3 DNA reads TGTGCCAGCAGTGAAGCTAGGGGTGGCAATCAGCCCCAGCATTTT.

In nucleotides, the CDR3 is TGTGCCACCTGGGGGGGCGGCACCGGGGAGCTGTTTTTT. This translates into CATWGGGTGELFF. The chain has TRBV24-1 and TRBJ2-2; the D gene is possibly TRBD2 (7 bases). The germline gives CDR1 KGHDR, CDR2 SFDVKD. Trimming took off 9 bases at V and 4 bases at J, with 11 bases between the two ends. The CDR3 totals 13 residues.

The chain couples TRBV29-1 to TRBJ2-1, with 9 bases lining up with TRBD2. The V gene end was trimmed by 3 bases and the J gene end by 10 bases; junction bases not matched to a gene: 10. The CDR3 spans 14 residues. CDR1 is SQVTM and CDR2 is ANQGSEA in the germline V gene. The CDR3 sequence is CSVDMAGGPREQFF. The CDR3, as DNA: TGCAGCGTTGATATGGCGGGAGGGCCCCGGGAGCAGTTCTTC.

The V and J genes are TRBV6-5 and TRBJ1-1; no firm D call. Germline V gene data show CDR1 as MNHEY and CDR2 as SVGAGI. The CDR3 sequence is 16 residues long. V lost 0 bases and J lost 7, with 18 bases in between. The CDR3 spells CASSYSFLSSAGEAFF. CDR3 sequence (DNA): TGTGCCAGCAGTTACTCGTTTCTAAGTTCGGCGGGTGAAGCTTTCTTT.

The gene calls are TRBV15 and TRBJ1-5; TRBD1 agrees at 9 bases. CDR1 is LNHNV, CDR2 YYDKDF, per germline (reference sequence). J was trimmed by 4 bases and V by 1 base; bases with no gene match: 8. The CDR3 consists of 17 residues. The chain's CDR3 is CATSRGLTGGTNQPQHF. CDR3 DNA: TGTGCCACCAGCAGAGGCCTGACAGGGGGGACTAATCAGCCCCAGCATTTT.

The rearrangement links TRBV7-9 to TRBJ2-1; a weak D match, TRBD2 (5 bases). With 5 bases removed from V and 4 bases from J, the gap between germline ends came to 15 bases. This CDR3 has 15 residues. From germline, CDR1 is SEHNR and CDR2 FQNEAQ (reference sequence). Here the CDR3 DNA reads TGTGCCAGCAGCCCCGGACTGGATGCTTACAATGAGCAGTTCTTC. The encoded protein is CASSPGLDAYNEQFF.

This chain links TRBV5-1 with TRBJ1-1; TRBD1 agrees at 7 bases. The CDR3 totals 15 residues. V trimming: 4 bases; J trimming: 0 bases; junction bases outside the gene matches: 6. Germline V lookup: CDR1 SGHRS, CDR2 YFSETQ. CDR3: CASSAGQNMNTEAFF. The CDR3 DNA reads as TGCGCCAGCAGCGCGGGACAGAACATGAACACTGAAGCTTTCTTT.

The genes are TRBV28 and TRBJ1-1; unclear D gene. Trimming shortened V by 7 bases and J by 10 bases, and 10 bases separated the two germline ends. This CDR3 contains 10 residues. Germline V gene data show CDR1 as MDHEN and CDR2 as SYDVKM. The CDR3 sequence is CASTNGRAFF. CDR3 bases: TGTGCCAGCACCAATGGCAGAGCTTTCTTT.

The chain uses TRBV11-2 and TRBJ1-3; D possibly corresponds to TRBD1 (6 bases). V gave up 5 bases and J gave up 8 bases, with 13 bases separating them. CDR3 length: 13 residues. Germline V CDR1 and CDR2: SGHAT, FQNNGV. In DNA, the CDR3 is TGTGCCAGCAGCCTACAGGGTTTGTACACCATATATTTT. Translated, it gives CASSLQGLYTIYF. Variable domain in full (rest from reference TRBV11-2 and TRBJ1-3): EAGVAQSPRYKIIEKRQSVAFWCNPISGHATLYWYQQILGQGPKLLIQFQNNGVVDDSQLPKDRFSAERLKGVDSTLKIQPAKLEDSAVYLCASSLQGLYTIYFGEGSWLTVV.

The chain links TRBV28 to TRBJ1-2; 7 bases align to TRBD1. Germline trimming cut 3 bases from V and 14 bases from J; bases unmatched to any gene: 9. Germline-derived CDR1 and CDR2 are MDHEN and SYDVKM. This CDR3 has 12 residues. The CDR3 is CASSLRGHGSTF. The CDR3 nucleotides are TGTGCCAGCAGTTTGAGGGGGCACGGTTCGACCTTC.

The V call is TRBV3-1 (or the pseudogene TRBV3-2), the J call TRBJ1-1; possible D gene TRBD1, 5 bases. The length of the CDR3 is 19 residues. Germline loops: CDR1 LGHDT, CDR2 YNNKEL (reference sequence). Trimming removed 4 bases from V and 3 bases from J, with 27 bases in between. As DNA, the CDR3 is TGTGCCAGCAGCCCTCTCGAAAGGGGTTTCGGCGAGGACGACACTGAAGCTTTCTTT. As protein: CASSPLERGFGEDDTEAFF.

The sample holds a few counts of this clone. This chain uses TRBV5-1 with TRBJ2-7, with 7 bases that match TRBD1. Looked up from germline, CDR1 is SGHRS and CDR2 is YFSETQ. V shed 4 bases, J shed 0 bases, and the junction held 4 bases outside the gene matches. This CDR3 comprises 14 residues. The CDR3 here is CASSRGQSSYEQYF. Written as DNA, the CDR3 is TGCGCCAGCAGCAGGGGACAGAGCTCCTACGAGCAGTACTTC.

The chain employs TRBV4-2 and TRBJ2-1, with 7 bases matching TRBD2. J lost 4 bases, V lost 4 bases, and 7 bases had no gene match. CDR3 size: 15 residues. Germline CDR1 and CDR2: LGHNA and YNFKEQ. CDR3 nucleotides: TGTGCCAGCAGCCGGACTAGAGGGGATTACAATGAGCAGTTCTTC. As protein: CASSRTRGDYNEQFF.

V gene TRBV5-4 combines with J gene TRBJ2-7; TRBD1 agrees at 9 bases. The germline V gene encodes CDR1 SGHNT and CDR2 YYREEE (reference sequence). V lost 3 bases to trimming and J lost 4 bases; unmatched junction nucleotides: 8. CDR3 length equals 15 residues. CDR3 residues: CASSSRRDRVYEQYF. Written as DNA, the CDR3 is TGTGCCAGCAGCTCTCGCCGGGACAGGGTATACGAGCAGTACTTC.

This clone has only one observation. The chain is built from TRBV7-6 and TRBJ1-2; TRBD1 might be the D (6 bases). CDR3 length: 14 residues. V was shortened by 5 bases and J by 8 bases, with 18 bases between the two germline ends. Germline V lookup: CDR1 SGHVS, CDR2 FNYEAQ. The CDR3 spells CASSLQRSGGGYTF. As DNA, the CDR3 is TGTGCCAGCAGCCTACAGCGTAGCGGGGGCGGCTACACCTTC.

The chain recombines TRBV5-1 with TRBJ1-4, with a tentative D call TRBD1 (5 bases). Trimming took 0 bases from V and 8 from J, leaving 11 bases between them. There are 14 residues in the CDR3. The germline CDR1 and CDR2 sequences are SGHRS and YFSETQ. The CDR3 region is CASSLASGREKLFF. The CDR3 nucleotides are TGCGCCAGCAGCTTGGCCTCAGGGCGAGAAAAACTGTTTTTT.

This clone was found once. The V gene is TRBV7-9, the J gene TRBJ2-3; 7 bases map to TRBD2. V shed 3 bases, J shed 2 bases, and the junction held 5 bases outside the gene matches. The CDR3 is made up of 15 amino acids. Looked up from germline, CDR1 is SEHNR and CDR2 is FQNEAQ (reference sequence). DNA for the CDR3: TGTGCCAGCAGCTTTCGCGGGAGCATCACAGATACGCAGTATTTT. Translating it yields CASSFRGSITDTQYF.

J is TRBJ2-2 and V is TRBV5-1, with 7 bases lining up with TRBD1. CDR3 length: 16 amino acids. Unmatched junction bases numbered 8, after V lost 0 bases and J lost 6 bases. Germline V gene lookup returns CDR1 SGHRS and CDR2 YFSETQ. CDR3 coding DNA: TGCGCCAGCAGCTTGGAAACTACGACAGGGCCCGGGGAGCTGTTTTTT. This gives the protein CASSLETTTGPGELFF.

This chain connects TRBV5-1 to TRBJ2-7; 11 bases are shared with TRBD2. With V trimmed by 4 bases and J by 5 bases, 8 bases remained unmatched. The CDR3 consists of 15 residues. CDR1 is SGHRS, CDR2 YFSETQ, per germline. DNA of the CDR3: TGCGCCAGCAGCCCTCATAGCGGGAGGGAAAACGAGCAGTACTTC. Translation gives CASSPHSGRENEQYF.

V is TRBV6-1 and J is TRBJ2-3; TRBD1 matches 11 bases. The CDR3 has 16 residues. The ends lost 3 bases at V and 3 bases at J; junction bases unmatched: 5. Germline CDR1 reads MNHNS; CDR2 reads SASEGT. The CDR3 sequence is CASSESGQGVTDTQYF. The CDR3, as DNA: TGTGCCAGCAGTGAGTCGGGACAGGGGGTAACAGATACGCAGTATTTT.

The V call is TRBV20-1, the J call TRBJ1-1; 7 bases map to TRBD1. Trimming took 3 bases from V and 4 from J; bases not matched to a gene: 5. Germline lookup yields CDR1 DFQATT and CDR2 SNEGSKA (reference sequence). The CDR3 length is 13 residues. The chain's CDR3 is CSASRGLGTEAFF. As DNA, the CDR3 is TGCAGTGCTAGTAGGGGGCTGGGCACTGAAGCTTTCTTT.

The gene calls are TRBV18 and TRBJ1-5; D might be TRBD1 (6 bases). Germline V gene sequence: CDR1 KGHSH, CDR2 LQKENI. The V end was cut by 2 bases, the J end by 3 bases, with 17 bases between. This CDR3 is built from 17 residues. CDR3 amino acids: CASSPFEARGPNQPQHF. The CDR3 DNA follows: TGTGCCAGCTCACCATTCGAAGCCAGGGGACCCAATCAGCCCCAGCATTTT.

V usage is TRBV7-6 and J usage is TRBJ2-1; TRBD2 matches 7 bases. The germline V gene encodes CDR1 SGHVS and CDR2 FNYEAQ. The V segment lost 3 bases and the J segment 15 bases; nucleotides outside the gene matches: 20. CDR3 length equals 16 residues. This CDR3 reads CASSFRTGRKRNGLFF. CDR3 bases: TGTGCCAGCAGCTTTCGCACCGGGAGGAAACGAAACGGGCTGTTCTTC.